A selection of T cell receptor beta chains follows, all from one sample in a study of T cell repertoires in cytomegalovirus infection. TCRdb re-analysed the reads in MiXCR, keeping a single row per CDR3 protein. The data hold about 920,000 distinct CDR3 sequences, with roughly 30% observed a single time. The antigens for these receptors are not known. The sequencing here drew on cultured CD8+ T cells from PBMCs, taken from culture after CMV antigen stimulation. The origin of the receptors is a human donor in good health (CMV status not recorded). Some clones in this sample may be carry-over from other donors' samples. CDR3s include the opening cysteine and the closing phenylalanine or tryptophan. The order of the fields is J gene, V gene, CDR3 protein.

j_call: TRBJ1-2; v_call: TRBV9; cdr3_aa: CASSGSEGDGYTF
j_call: TRBJ2-1; v_call: TRBV7-6; cdr3_aa: CASSLANLALNEQFF
j_call: TRBJ2-5; v_call: TRBV19; cdr3_aa: CASSPGQPQETQYF
j_call: TRBJ2-1; v_call: TRBV20-1; cdr3_aa: CSASSRFSYNEQFF
j_call: TRBJ1-5; v_call: TRBV6-5; cdr3_aa: CASSIGPPGANQPQHF
j_call: TRBJ1-2; v_call: TRBV7-2; cdr3_aa: CASSSGAPDYGYTF
j_call: TRBJ1-3; v_call: TRBV14; cdr3_aa: CASSQDQHRERNTIYF
j_call: TRBJ1-1; v_call: TRBV7-9; cdr3_aa: CASILGDTEAFF
j_call: TRBJ1-1; v_call: TRBV19; cdr3_aa: CASAQGTATEAFF
j_call: TRBJ2-1; v_call: TRBV7-9; cdr3_aa: CASSSSYVPTAGDYYNEQFF
j_call: TRBJ1-6; v_call: TRBV5-1; cdr3_aa: CASSSGPNSPLHF
j_call: TRBJ1-4; v_call: TRBV6-8; cdr3_aa: CASSQFGTRGKEEKPFF
j_call: TRBJ2-3; v_call: TRBV27; cdr3_aa: CASRLAVRDTQYF
j_call: TRBJ2-3; v_call: TRBV7-9; cdr3_aa: CASSLRTGLTDTQYF
j_call: TRBJ1-4; v_call: TRBV12-3/TRBV12-4; cdr3_aa: CASSDTRSNEKLFF
j_call: TRBJ1-1; v_call: TRBV29-1; cdr3_aa: CSVEDGNTEAFF
j_call: TRBJ1-2; v_call: TRBV27; cdr3_aa: CASSPRRTTPYGYTF
j_call: TRBJ2-3; v_call: TRBV6-6; cdr3_aa: CASSYAGVSTDTQYF
j_call: TRBJ1-2; v_call: TRBV9; cdr3_aa: CASSDTLRQGRRSGYTF
j_call: TRBJ1-6; v_call: TRBV20-1; cdr3_aa: CSGMAGGRERGSPLHF
j_call: TRBJ1-2; v_call: TRBV25-1; cdr3_aa: CASSESVTGTLEYGYTF
j_call: TRBJ2-3; v_call: TRBV6-6; cdr3_aa: CASSYLATSEDTQYF
j_call: TRBJ2-7; v_call: TRBV7-8; cdr3_aa: CASSLDPGYEQYF